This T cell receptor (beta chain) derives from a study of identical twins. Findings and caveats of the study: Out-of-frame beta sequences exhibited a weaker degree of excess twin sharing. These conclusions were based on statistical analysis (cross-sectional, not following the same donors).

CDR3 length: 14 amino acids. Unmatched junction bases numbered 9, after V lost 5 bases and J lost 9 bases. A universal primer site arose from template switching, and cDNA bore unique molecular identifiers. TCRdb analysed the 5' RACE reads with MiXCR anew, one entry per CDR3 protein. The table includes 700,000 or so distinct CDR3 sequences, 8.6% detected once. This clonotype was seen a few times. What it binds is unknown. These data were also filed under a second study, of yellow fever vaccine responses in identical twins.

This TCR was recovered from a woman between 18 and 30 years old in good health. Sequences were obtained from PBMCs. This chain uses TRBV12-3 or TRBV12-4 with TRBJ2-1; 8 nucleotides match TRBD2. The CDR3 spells CASSPRGGGSEQFF. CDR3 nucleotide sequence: TGTGCCAGCAGTCCCCGGGGGGGAGGGAGTGAGCAGTTCTTC.